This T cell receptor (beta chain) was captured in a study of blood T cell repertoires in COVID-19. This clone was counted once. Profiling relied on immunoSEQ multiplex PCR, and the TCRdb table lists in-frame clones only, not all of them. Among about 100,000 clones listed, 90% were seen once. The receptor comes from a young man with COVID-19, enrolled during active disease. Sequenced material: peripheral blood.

CDR3 residues: CASSYSSRGGNQPQHF. CDR3 sequence (DNA): TGTGCCAGCAGTTACTCGTCCAGGGGTGGCAATCAGCCCCAGCATTTT. The rearrangement uses TRBV6-2 or TRBV6-3 and TRBJ1-5; maybe TRBD1 (6 bases). CDR3 length: 16 amino acids. V was shortened by 0 bases and J by 2 bases, with 11 bases between the two germline ends. The germline V gene encodes CDR1 MNHEY and CDR2 SVGEGT.